The sequence of this TCR beta chain was determined in a study of blood T cell repertoires in COVID-19. Background on the study: Sites in the United States, Italy and Spain provided acute and convalescent COVID-19 samples. The analysed material was cDNA or gDNA that came from T cells, B-cell-depleted T cells, or PBMCs.

Original analysis: Reference gene primer amplification yielded estimated nucleated cell counts. TCRdb keeps only in-frame clones here, not all; method: immunoSEQ multiplex PCR. Clone size and V and J calls were adopted from that table, with D and trimming inferred from the DNA. The sample yields a few hundred thousand clones, 89% seen once. The sample consisted of peripheral blood. The receptor's source is a woman aged 40 to 49 who had recovered from COVID-19.

CDR3 sequence reads: CATSDPGQGLYNEQFF. The CDR3 nucleotides are TGTGCCACCAGTGATCCGGGACAGGGGTTATACAATGAGCAGTTCTTC. J is TRBJ2-1 and V is TRBV24-1; 10 nucleotides line up with TRBD1. Germline V lookup: CDR1 KGHDR, CDR2 SFDVKD. This CDR3 is 16 amino acids long. Trimming at V came to 3 bases and at J to 4 bases, leaving 5 bases not matched to a gene.